These 27 T cell receptor beta chains share one sample of origin, sequenced in a study of graft-versus-host responses after intestinal transplantation. Assay used: immunoSEQ multiplex PCR; TCRdb lists only in-frame clones, some missing. This sample has around 39,000 clones, with about nine tenths found just once. Sequencing used PBMCs, obtained less than 280 days after transplant. The receptors come from a human patient who received an intestinal transplant, so some T cells may come from the graft donor.

The table lists this clone with a few counts. The chain has TRBV7-6 and TRBJ1-5; no definite D call. V was trimmed by 4 bases and J by 3 bases, leaving 4 bases between them. From germline, CDR1 is SGHVS and CDR2 FNYEAQ. This CDR3 region has 12 residues. The CDR3 sequence: CASSSINQPQHF. CDR3 DNA: TGTGCCAGCAGCTCAATCAATCAGCCCCAGCATTTT.

The rearrangement joins TRBV6-9 to TRBJ2-7; D is unresolved. Germline V CDR1 and CDR2: MNHGY, SVAAGI. The length of the CDR3 is 12 residues. V shed 4 bases and J shed 6 bases, with 10 bases lying between them. The CDR3 protein is CASSSHSGEQYF. CDR3 sequence (DNA): TGTGCCAGCAGTTCTCATTCGGGCGAGCAGTACTTC.

The chain couples TRBV5-8 to TRBJ1-2; D gene uncertain. Germline V lookup: CDR1 SGHTS, CDR2 YDEGEE. The CDR3 is made up of 10 amino acids. V was pared by 0 bases and J by 8 bases, with 2 bases between. In nucleotides, the CDR3 is TGTGCCAGCAGCTTGGTGGGCTACACCTTC. Its translation: CASSLVGYTF.

V usage is TRBV14 and J usage is TRBJ2-3, with no clear D. CDR1 and CDR2 from the germline V gene are SGHDN and FVKESK. The V end lost 4 bases, the J end lost 7 bases, and 15 bases lay between the germline ends. This CDR3 contains 14 residues. CDR3: CASSLRNDFYTQYF. CDR3 coding DNA: TGTGCCAGCAGCCTTAGGAACGACTTCTATACGCAGTATTTT.

The chain couples TRBV15 to TRBJ2-7; D remains ambiguous. CDR3 size: 13 residues. The V gene lost 3 bases and the J gene lost 6 bases, with 12 bases spanning the gap. Germline CDR1 LNHNV, CDR2 YYDKDF (reference sequence). This CDR3 reads CATSSTFKPEQYF. CDR3 bases: TGTGCCACCAGCAGTACCTTTAAGCCCGAGCAGTACTTC.

In DNA form, the CDR3 reads TGTGCCAGCAGCGGAGGGAGGGGACCAACATACACAGATACGCAGTATTTT. It encodes CASSGGRGPTYTDTQYF. V usage is TRBV9 and J usage is TRBJ2-3; TRBD2 matches 7 bases. CDR1 SGDLS and CDR2 YYNGEE come from the germline V gene. There are 17 residues in the CDR3. V gave up 3 bases and J gave up 2 bases; unmatched junction bases: 12.

This chain uses TRBV18 with TRBJ1-6, with 8 bases matching TRBD1. The CDR3 sequence is 14 residues long. From germline, CDR1 is KGHSH and CDR2 LQKENI. V dropped 3 bases and J dropped 8; count of bases not matched to a gene: 3. The CDR3 DNA is TGTGCCAGCTCACCGCAGGGGGCCGATTCACCCCTCCACTTT. Residues: CASSPQGADSPLHF.

This clone was detected a few times. The rearrangement links TRBV5-1 to TRBJ2-5; TRBD2 agrees at 12 bases. The germline V gene encodes CDR1 SGHRS and CDR2 YFSETQ. This CDR3 spans 18 amino acids. The ends lost 4 bases at V and 2 bases at J; junction bases unmatched: 12. Here the CDR3 reads CASSPPLAGGKGQETQYF. In DNA, the CDR3 is TGCGCCAGCAGCCCACCTCTAGCGGGGGGGAAGGGGCAAGAGACCCAGTACTTC.

V usage is TRBV7-9 and J usage is TRBJ1-3; the match to TRBD1 covers 8 bases. CDR1 is SEHNR and CDR2 is FQNEAQ in the germline V gene (reference sequence). CDR3 length equals 13 residues. J gave up 8 bases and V 5 bases, and 5 bases lay outside the gene matches. The CDR3 coding sequence is TGTGCCAGCAGCCCAGGGGGCGCAGACACCATATATTTT. This codes for CASSPGGADTIYF.

This chain connects TRBV30 to TRBJ2-3, with no clear D. The V gene's germline CDR1 is GTSNPN and CDR2 SVGIG (reference sequence). The length of the CDR3 is 13 residues. V lost 2 bases to trimming and J lost 1 base, with 7 bases between them. As DNA, the CDR3 is TGTGCCTGGAGTCGTATGGGCACAGATACGCAGTATTTT. Its protein product is CAWSRMGTDTQYF.

The genes are TRBV5-1 and TRBJ1-6, with a weak D call TRBD1 (5 bases). V was shortened by 1 base and J by 7 bases, with 15 bases between the two germline ends. CDR1 is SGHRS, CDR2 YFSETQ, per germline. The CDR3 runs 16 residues. The CDR3 loop reads CASSLWGPTTNSPLHF. The CDR3 DNA reads TGCGCCAGCAGCTTGTGGGGCCCCACAACCAATTCACCCCTCCACTTT.

The genes are TRBV4-1 and TRBJ1-5; D gene unclear. Trimming cost V 1 base and J 5 bases, with 6 bases left between them. The CDR3 length is 13 residues. Germline V gene sequence: CDR1 MGHRA, CDR2 YSYEKL. The CDR3 protein is CASSQGKHQPQHF. The CDR3 nucleotides are TGCGCCAGCAGCCAAGGAAAACATCAGCCCCAGCATTTT.

This rearrangement joins TRBV15 to TRBJ1-2; D not certain. V was shortened by 1 base and J by 6 bases, with 15 bases between the two germline ends. The CDR3 has 15 residues. The germline gives CDR1 LNHNV, CDR2 YYDKDF (reference sequence). CDR3 sequence: CATSRGSRAMDGYTF. The CDR3 DNA sequence: TGTGCCACCAGCAGAGGGTCGAGAGCGATGGATGGCTACACCTTC.

The chain links TRBV29-1 to TRBJ1-1; no clear D gene. The CDR3 loop spans 12 amino acids. Germline CDR1 reads SQVTM; CDR2 reads ANQGSEA. The V gene lost 6 bases and the J gene lost 4 bases, with 12 bases spanning the gap. CDR3 sequence reads: CSVAGPPTEAFF. The CDR3 DNA reads TGCAGCGTAGCGGGCCCCCCCACTGAAGCTTTCTTT. The full variable domain, its missing parts supplied by reference TRBV29-1 and TRBJ1-1, is SAVISQKPSRDICQRGTSLTIQCQVDSQVTMMFWYRQQPGQSLTLIATANQGSEATYESGFVIDKFPISRPNLTFSTLTVSNMSPEDSSIYLCSVAGPPTEAFFGQGTRLTVV.

The chain is built from TRBV9 and TRBJ2-7; no clear D. CDR1 and CDR2 (germline): SGDLS, YYNGEE. The CDR3 contains 13 residues. Trimming pared 0 bases from V and 5 bases from J, leaving 9 bases between. DNA of the CDR3: TGTGCCAGCAGCGTAGCTAATACAGACGAGCAGTACTTC. Translating gives CASSVANTDEQYF.

The V gene is TRBV5-4, the J gene TRBJ2-3; a weak D match, TRBD2 (5 bases). The CDR3 is 15 residues long. Germline V gene sequence: CDR1 SGHNT, CDR2 YYREEE (reference sequence). Deletions cut 5 bases from V and 6 bases from J, with 19 bases between. CDR3 in amino acids: CASSWRPPSPDTQYF. The CDR3 DNA follows: TGTGCCAGCAGTTGGAGGCCTCCTAGTCCCGATACGCAGTATTTT.

The V and J genes are TRBV19 and TRBJ2-7; D gene ambiguous. V lost 1 base to trimming and J lost 4 bases, with 8 bases between them. This CDR3 has 13 residues. In germline, CDR1 is LNHDA, CDR2 SQIVND (reference sequence). CDR3: CASSIGSPYEQYF. The CDR3, as DNA: TGTGCCAGTAGTATAGGGTCGCCGTACGAGCAGTACTTC.

This clone was recorded once. V is TRBV5-1 and J is TRBJ2-3; either TRBD1 or TRBD2 may supply D (5 bases each). Germline-derived CDR1 and CDR2 are SGHRS and YFSETQ. CDR3 size: 13 residues. V lost 4 bases and J 1 base, leaving 7 bases between the germline ends. CDR3 region: CASSRDRTDTQYF. The CDR3, as DNA: TGCGCCAGCAGCCGGGACCGCACAGATACGCAGTATTTT.

The CDR3: CAISAPDGGTEAFF. In DNA form, the CDR3 reads TGTGCCATCAGTGCTCCCGATGGGGGAACTGAAGCTTTCTTT. V and J are TRBV10-3 and TRBJ1-1, with D possibly matching TRBD1 (5 bases). Between the trimmed V and J ends, which lost 4 bases and 5 bases, there was a span of 14 bases. Germline values: CDR1 ENHRY, CDR2 SYGVKD. The CDR3 spans 14 residues.

This clone was found once. V usage is TRBV2 and J usage is TRBJ1-1; no clear D. The CDR3 sequence is 14 residues long. Germline V gives CDR1 SNHLY, CDR2 FYNNEI. V was clipped by 2 bases and J by 6 bases, with 13 bases between them. The CDR3 nucleotides are TGTGCCAGCAGTGAATTTGGGGTCATCGCTGAAGCTTTCTTT. Translation gives CASSEFGVIAEAFF.

Worth noting for this clone: Germline and junction disagree at one end, which may indicate a read error. The chain recombines TRBV15 with TRBJ2-3, with 9 positions matching TRBD1. The CDR3 has 18 amino acids. Germline V gives CDR1 LNHNV, CDR2 YYDKDF (reference sequence). The CDR3 here is CATSRALPTGGSTDMQYF. The CDR3, as DNA: TGTGCCACCAGCAGGGCCCTCCCCACAGGGGGCAGCACAGATATGCAGTATTTT. Complete variable domain (other parts from reference TRBV15 and TRBJ2-3): DAMVIQNPRYQVTQFGKPVTLSCSQTLNHNVMYWYQQKSSQAPKLLFHYYDKDFNNEADTPDNFQSRRPNTSFCFLDIRSPGLGDTAMYLCATSRALPTGGSTDMQYFGPGTRLTVL.

CDR3 sequence reads: CASSFNNSPLHF. CDR3 DNA: TGTGCCAGCAGCTTTAATAATTCACCCCTCCACTTT. The rearrangement joins TRBV27 to TRBJ1-6; D is undetermined. V dropped 6 bases and J dropped 5 bases, with 5 bases sitting between them. This CDR3 has 12 residues. The germline gives CDR1 MNHEY, CDR2 SMNVEV (reference sequence).

The chain links TRBV4-2 to TRBJ2-3; a possible D gene is TRBD2 (6 bases). Germline loops: CDR1 LGHNA, CDR2 YNFKEQ. Trimming took off 10 bases at V and 6 bases at J, with 8 bases between the two ends. The CDR3 has 10 amino acids. The CDR3 protein is CATRGDTQYF. CDR3 DNA: TGTGCCACCCGGGGGGATACGCAGTATTTT.

In its sample, this clone was seen once. The rearrangement links TRBV11-2 to TRBJ2-7, with D uncertain. The CDR3 totals 15 residues. Germline V gene data show CDR1 as SGHAT and CDR2 as FQNNGV. V was trimmed by 3 bases and J by 0 bases, leaving 12 bases between them. CDR3 bases: TGTGCCAGCAGCTTGTTCAGTGTGGACTCCTACGAGCAGTACTTC. Its protein product is CASSLFSVDSYEQYF. The whole variable domain, remainder taken from reference TRBV11-2 and TRBJ2-7, is EAGVAQSPRYKIIEKRQSVAFWCNPISGHATLYWYQQILGQGPKLLIQFQNNGVVDDSQLPKDRFSAERLKGVDSTLKIQPAKLEDSAVYLCASSLFSVDSYEQYFGPGTRLTVT.

The count of this clone is one. The chain employs TRBV11-3 and TRBJ2-7; TRBD2 agrees at 12 bases. The CDR3 sequence is 17 residues long. Germline V gene sequence: CDR1 SGHNT, CDR2 YENEEA. The V gene end was trimmed by 4 bases and the J gene end by 4 bases; junction bases not matched to a gene: 11. This chain's CDR3 is CASSSLAGGDRAYEQYF. The CDR3, as DNA: TGTGCCAGCAGCTCCCTAGCGGGGGGGGACAGGGCTTACGAGCAGTACTTC.

This clone was recorded only once. The chain recombines TRBV13 with TRBJ2-3; 10 nucleotides agree with TRBD2. CDR1 and CDR2 from the germline V gene are PRHDT and FYEKMQ (reference sequence). This CDR3 is built from 19 residues. The V segment lost 0 bases and the J segment 0 bases; nucleotides outside the gene matches: 9. In nucleotides, the CDR3 is TGTGCCAGCAGCTTAGGCCGTGCTAGCGGGGGCCGAAGCACAGATACGCAGTATTTT. This gives the protein CASSLGRASGGRSTDTQYF.

The J gene is TRBJ2-1, the V gene TRBV11-3, with D maybe TRBD2 (6 bases). Germline-derived CDR1 and CDR2 are SGHNT and YENEEA. The CDR3 runs to 15 residues. V lost 1 base, J lost 1 base, and 8 bases lay in between. In DNA form, the CDR3 reads TGTGCCAGCAGCTTAGGAGCGGGTTCCTACAATGAGCAGTTCTTC. Translating it yields CASSLGAGSYNEQFF.